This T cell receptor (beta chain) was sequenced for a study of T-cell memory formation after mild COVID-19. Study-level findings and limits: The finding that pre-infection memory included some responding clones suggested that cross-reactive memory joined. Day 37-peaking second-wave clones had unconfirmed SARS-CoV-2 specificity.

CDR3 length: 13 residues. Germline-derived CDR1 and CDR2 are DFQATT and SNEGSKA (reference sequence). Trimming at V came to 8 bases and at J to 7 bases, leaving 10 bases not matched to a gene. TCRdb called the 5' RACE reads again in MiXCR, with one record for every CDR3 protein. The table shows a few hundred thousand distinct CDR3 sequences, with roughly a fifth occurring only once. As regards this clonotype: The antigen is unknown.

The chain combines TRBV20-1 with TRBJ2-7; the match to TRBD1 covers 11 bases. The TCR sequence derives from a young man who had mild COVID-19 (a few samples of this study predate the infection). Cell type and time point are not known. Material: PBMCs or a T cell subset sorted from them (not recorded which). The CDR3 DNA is TGCAGTACATACTCGGGACAGGGGGTAGAGCAGTACTTC. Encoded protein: CSTYSGQGVEQYF.